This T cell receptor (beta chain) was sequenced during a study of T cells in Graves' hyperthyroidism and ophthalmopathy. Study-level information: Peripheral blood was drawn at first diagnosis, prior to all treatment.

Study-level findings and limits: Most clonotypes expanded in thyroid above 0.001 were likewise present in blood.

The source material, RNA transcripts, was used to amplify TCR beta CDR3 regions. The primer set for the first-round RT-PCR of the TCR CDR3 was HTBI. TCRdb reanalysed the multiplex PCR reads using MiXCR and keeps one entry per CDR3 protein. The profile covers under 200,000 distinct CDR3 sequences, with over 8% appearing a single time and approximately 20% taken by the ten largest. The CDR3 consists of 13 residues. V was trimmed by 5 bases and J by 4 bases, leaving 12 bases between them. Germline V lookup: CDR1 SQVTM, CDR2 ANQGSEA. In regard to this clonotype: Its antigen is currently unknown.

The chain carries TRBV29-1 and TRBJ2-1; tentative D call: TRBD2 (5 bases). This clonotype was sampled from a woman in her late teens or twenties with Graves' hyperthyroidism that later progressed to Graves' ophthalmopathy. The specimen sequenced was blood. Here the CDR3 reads CSVTRRTYNEQFF. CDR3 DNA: TGCAGCGTTACACGACGGACTTACAATGAGCAGTTCTTC.